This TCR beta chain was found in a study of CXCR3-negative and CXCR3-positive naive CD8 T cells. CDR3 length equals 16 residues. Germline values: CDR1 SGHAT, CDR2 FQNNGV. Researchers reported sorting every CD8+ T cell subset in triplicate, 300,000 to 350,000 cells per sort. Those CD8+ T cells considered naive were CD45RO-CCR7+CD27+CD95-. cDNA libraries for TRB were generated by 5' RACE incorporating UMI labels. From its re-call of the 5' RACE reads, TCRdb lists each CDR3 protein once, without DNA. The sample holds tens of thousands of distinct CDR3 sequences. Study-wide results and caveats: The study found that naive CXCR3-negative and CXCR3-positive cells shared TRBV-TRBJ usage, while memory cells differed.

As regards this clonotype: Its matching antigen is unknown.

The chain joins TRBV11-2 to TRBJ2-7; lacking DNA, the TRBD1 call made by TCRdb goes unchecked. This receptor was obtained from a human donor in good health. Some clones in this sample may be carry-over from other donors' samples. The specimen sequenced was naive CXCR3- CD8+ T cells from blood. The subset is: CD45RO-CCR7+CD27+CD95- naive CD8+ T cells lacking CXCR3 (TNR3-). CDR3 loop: CASSLASGTGSYEQYF.